Listed below are T cell receptor beta chains from one sample, sequenced in a study of blood T cell repertoires in COVID-19. The method was immunoSEQ multiplex PCR; TCRdb's version includes in-frame clones alone and lacks a portion of them. The sample records 140,000 to 150,000 clones, around 87% being singletons. The sequenced sample was PBMCs or T cells enriched from blood (not recorded which). Receptor source: a man in his sixties who had recovered from COVID-19. Each CDR3 is given with its conserved first and last residue. The order of the fields is J gene, V gene, clone size, D gene, CDR3 protein, CDR3 DNA. The D gene is left open where the match is weak. The size field is filled for only some rows; it gives once, few, many or a size class.

J gene: TRBJ2-7
V gene: TRBV7-9
clone size: -
D gene: TRBD1
CDR3 protein: CASSRMATGGMDEQYF
CDR3 DNA: TGTGCCAGCAGCCGAATGGCCACAGGGGGTATGGACGAGCAGTACTTC

J gene: TRBJ2-7
V gene: TRBV5-4
clone size: -
D gene: -
CDR3 protein: CASSPLPDSYEQYF
CDR3 DNA: TGTGCCAGCAGCCCACTTCCCGACAGTTACGAGCAGTACTTC

J gene: TRBJ1-5
V gene: TRBV2
clone size: -
D gene: -
CDR3 protein: CASRFGSYSNQPQHF
CDR3 DNA: TGTGCCAGCAGGTTTGGGAGTTATAGCAATCAGCCCCAGCATTTT

J gene: TRBJ2-5
V gene: TRBV5-1
clone size: -
D gene: -
CDR3 protein: CASSAGTVQETQYF
CDR3 DNA: TGCGCCAGCAGCGCGGGGACCGTTCAAGAGACCCAGTACTTC

J gene: TRBJ2-1
V gene: TRBV4-1
clone size: -
D gene: -
CDR3 protein: CASSQVGPEQFF
CDR3 DNA: TGCGCCAGCAGCCAAGTTGGGCCCGAGCAGTTCTTC

J gene: TRBJ1-6
V gene: TRBV6-5
clone size: -
D gene: -
CDR3 protein: CASSYSTGGDSPLHF
CDR3 DNA: TGTGCCAGCAGTTACTCGACCGGGGGGGATTCACCCCTCCACTTT

J gene: TRBJ2-3
V gene: TRBV6-5
clone size: -
D gene: TRBD2
CDR3 protein: CASSYGLAGGDTQYF
CDR3 DNA: TGTGCCAGCAGTTACGGACTAGCGGGGGGGGATACGCAGTATTTT

J gene: TRBJ1-2
V gene: TRBV2
clone size: once
D gene: TRBD1
CDR3 protein: CASSEAGQEGGGYTF
CDR3 DNA: TGTGCCAGCAGTGAAGCGGGACAGGAGGGCGGTGGCTACACCTTC

J gene: TRBJ2-7
V gene: TRBV11-2
clone size: -
D gene: -
CDR3 protein: CASSLGGQFHEQYF
CDR3 DNA: TGTGCCAGCAGCTTAGGAGGGCAGTTCCACGAGCAGTACTTC

J gene: TRBJ1-6
V gene: TRBV10-3
clone size: -
D gene: TRBD1
CDR3 protein: CAIRMTGDNSPLHF
CDR3 DNA: TGTGCCATCAGGATGACAGGGGATAATTCACCCCTCCACTTT

J gene: TRBJ2-7
V gene: TRBV5-8
clone size: -
D gene: TRBD1
CDR3 protein: CASSQGQGREQYF
CDR3 DNA: TGTGCCAGCAGCCAGGGACAGGGCCGGGAGCAGTACTTC

J gene: TRBJ2-7
V gene: TRBV7-8
clone size: -
D gene: -
CDR3 protein: CASSLVALAYEQYF
CDR3 DNA: TGTGCCAGCAGCTTAGTGGCCCTGGCCTACGAGCAGTACTTC

J gene: TRBJ1-6
V gene: TRBV28
clone size: few
D gene: TRBD1
CDR3 protein: CASSPLQGAGSPLHF
CDR3 DNA: TGTGCCAGCAGTCCATTACAGGGGGCGGGGTCACCCCTCCACTTT

J gene: TRBJ2-1
V gene: TRBV27
clone size: -
D gene: TRBD1
CDR3 protein: CASSFARGRIDEQFF
CDR3 DNA: TGTGCCAGCAGTTTCGCCAGGGGGCGCATCGATGAGCAGTTCTTC

J gene: TRBJ2-2
V gene: TRBV9
clone size: -
D gene: TRBD2
CDR3 protein: CASTSGTSGHSPLNTGELFF
CDR3 DNA: TGTGCCAGCACCTCCGGGACTAGCGGACACTCACCGCTGAACACCGGGGAGCTGTTTTTT

J gene: TRBJ2-1
V gene: TRBV6-6
clone size: -
D gene: -
CDR3 protein: CASRHANRANEQFF
CDR3 DNA: TGTGCCAGCAGGCACGCAAACAGGGCCAATGAGCAGTTCTTC

J gene: TRBJ1-1
V gene: TRBV10-3
clone size: -
D gene: TRBD1
CDR3 protein: CAIQGAFNTEAFF
CDR3 DNA: TGTGCCATACAGGGGGCCTTCAACACTGAAGCTTTCTTT

J gene: TRBJ2-7
V gene: TRBV11-2
clone size: -
D gene: -
CDR3 protein: CASSLGGNEQYF
CDR3 DNA: TGTGCCAGCAGCTTAGGCGGTAACGAGCAGTACTTC

J gene: TRBJ2-5
V gene: TRBV28
clone size: -
D gene: TRBD2
CDR3 protein: CASSLDSGRRETQYF
CDR3 DNA: TGTGCCAGCAGTTTGGATAGCGGGAGGCGAGAGACCCAGTACTTC

J gene: TRBJ1-2
V gene: TRBV7-2
clone size: -
D gene: -
CDR3 protein: CASSFRVGGGGYTF
CDR3 DNA: TGTGCCAGCAGCTTCAGGGTGGGCGGGGGAGGCTACACCTTC

J gene: TRBJ1-5
V gene: TRBV2
clone size: -
D gene: -
CDR3 protein: CASSLTAGNQPQHF
CDR3 DNA: TGTGCCAGCAGTTTGACAGCCGGCAATCAGCCCCAGCATTTT

J gene: TRBJ1-2
V gene: TRBV5-4
clone size: -
D gene: -
CDR3 protein: CASSPAIANYGYTF
CDR3 DNA: TGTGCCAGCAGCCCCGCCATAGCTAACTATGGCTACACCTTC

J gene: TRBJ2-1
V gene: TRBV5-1
clone size: -
D gene: TRBD2
CDR3 protein: CASSHGTSGGASEQFF
CDR3 DNA: TGCGCCAGCAGCCACGGGACTAGCGGGGGGGCAAGTGAGCAGTTCTTC

J gene: TRBJ1-5
V gene: TRBV7-2
clone size: -
D gene: -
CDR3 protein: CASSLVTGSNQPQHF
CDR3 DNA: TGTGCCAGCAGCTTGGTGACAGGAAGCAATCAGCCCCAGCATTTT

J gene: TRBJ2-2
V gene: TRBV2
clone size: -
D gene: -
CDR3 protein: CASSEDGGTAGELFF
CDR3 DNA: TGTGCCAGCAGTGAAGACGGCGGGACGGCCGGGGAGCTGTTTTTT

J gene: TRBJ1-5
V gene: TRBV5-5
clone size: -
D gene: -
CDR3 protein: CASSRSRDNSNQPQHF
CDR3 DNA: TGTGCCAGCAGCCGTAGCAGGGACAATAGCAATCAGCCCCAGCATTTT

J gene: TRBJ1-1
V gene: TRBV6-5
clone size: -
D gene: -
CDR3 protein: CASSYPGTRAEAFF
CDR3 DNA: TGTGCCAGCAGTTACCCCGGGACACGGGCAGAAGCTTTCTTT

J gene: TRBJ1-5
V gene: TRBV29-1
clone size: -
D gene: -
CDR3 protein: CSVEVIWGHHNQPQHF
CDR3 DNA: TGCAGCGTTGAAGTCATTTGGGGACACCACAATCAGCCCCAGCATTTT

J gene: TRBJ1-3
V gene: TRBV20-1
clone size: -
D gene: -
CDR3 protein: CSASAGVDTIYF
CDR3 DNA: TGCAGTGCTAGTGCCGGGGTGGACACCATATATTTT

J gene: TRBJ2-7
V gene: TRBV5-4
clone size: -
D gene: -
CDR3 protein: CASSGATGGAGEQYF
CDR3 DNA: TGTGCCAGCAGCGGGGCAACAGGGGGAGCGGGGGAGCAGTACTTC

J gene: TRBJ2-2
V gene: TRBV4-1
clone size: -
D gene: TRBD2
CDR3 protein: CASSGGRASNTGELFF
CDR3 DNA: TGCGCCAGCAGCGGCGGGAGGGCCTCGAACACCGGGGAGCTGTTTTTT

J gene: TRBJ1-1
V gene: TRBV27
clone size: -
D gene: TRBD1
CDR3 protein: CASSSQGLRTEAFF
CDR3 DNA: TGTGCCAGCAGTTCACAGGGGCTTCGCACTGAAGCTTTCTTT

J gene: TRBJ2-7
V gene: TRBV19
clone size: -
D gene: TRBD1
CDR3 protein: CASSRDPDRAYEQYF
CDR3 DNA: TGTGCCAGTAGTCGCGACCCGGACAGGGCTTACGAGCAGTACTTC

J gene: TRBJ1-2
V gene: TRBV5-1
clone size: -
D gene: -
CDR3 protein: CASSLGRQDYGYTF
CDR3 DNA: TGCGCCAGCAGCTTAGGTAGGCAGGACTATGGCTACACCTTC

J gene: TRBJ1-3
V gene: TRBV9
clone size: -
D gene: -
CDR3 protein: CASSVAGGPGNTIYF
CDR3 DNA: TGTGCCAGCAGCGTAGCGGGGGGACCTGGAAACACCATATATTTT

J gene: TRBJ1-5
V gene: TRBV7-5
clone size: -
D gene: -
CDR3 protein: CVRSSPLSNQPQHF
CDR3 DNA: TGTGTCAGAAGCTCCCCCCTGAGTAATCAGCCCCAGCATTTT

J gene: TRBJ1-2
V gene: TRBV13
clone size: -
D gene: TRBD1
CDR3 protein: CASSLQGAHGYTF
CDR3 DNA: TGTGCCAGCAGTCTCCAGGGGGCCCACGGCTACACCTTC

J gene: TRBJ2-1
V gene: TRBV5-4
clone size: few
D gene: TRBD2
CDR3 protein: CASSQTSGVSYNEQFF
CDR3 DNA: TGTGCCAGCAGCCAGACTAGCGGGGTCTCCTACAATGAGCAGTTCTTC

J gene: TRBJ2-1
V gene: TRBV4-1
clone size: -
D gene: -
CDR3 protein: CASSLRGPETNSYNEQFF
CDR3 DNA: TGCGCCAGCAGCCTTCGAGGCCCGGAAACAAACTCCTACAATGAGCAGTTCTTC

J gene: TRBJ2-2
V gene: TRBV19
clone size: -
D gene: -
CDR3 protein: CASSISRGVVGELFF
CDR3 DNA: TGTGCCAGTAGTATCTCCAGGGGGGTGGTCGGGGAGCTGTTTTTT

J gene: TRBJ2-7
V gene: TRBV14
clone size: -
D gene: -
CDR3 protein: CASSQVGGLGSYEQYF
CDR3 DNA: TGTGCCAGCAGCCAAGTCGGGGGTTTAGGGTCCTACGAGCAGTACTTC

J gene: TRBJ1-2
V gene: TRBV29-1
clone size: -
D gene: -
CDR3 protein: CSVRTELDYGYTF
CDR3 DNA: TGCAGCGTCCGGACAGAGCTCGACTATGGCTACACCTTC

J gene: TRBJ2-7
V gene: TRBV3-1/TRBV3-2
clone size: many
D gene: TRBD1
CDR3 protein: CASSQVRDSEQYF
CDR3 DNA: TGTGCCAGCAGCCAAGTCCGGGACAGCGAGCAGTACTTC

J gene: TRBJ1-2
V gene: TRBV28
clone size: -
D gene: -
CDR3 protein: CASSWEGGYTF
CDR3 DNA: TGTGCCAGCAGTTGGGAGGGGGGCTACACCTTC

J gene: TRBJ2-7
V gene: TRBV7-6
clone size: -
D gene: -
CDR3 protein: CASSQGPGGLEQYF
CDR3 DNA: TGTGCCAGCAGCCAGGGGCCCGGGGGGTTGGAGCAGTACTTC

J gene: TRBJ1-1
V gene: TRBV9
clone size: -
D gene: -
CDR3 protein: CASSERTAGNTEAFF
CDR3 DNA: TGTGCCAGCAGCGAGCGGACAGCTGGGAACACTGAAGCTTTCTTT

J gene: TRBJ1-4
V gene: TRBV2
clone size: -
D gene: TRBD1
CDR3 protein: CASSGDRGAEKLFF
CDR3 DNA: TGTGCCAGCAGTGGGGACAGGGGGGCTGAAAAACTGTTTTTT

J gene: TRBJ2-1
V gene: TRBV19
clone size: -
D gene: TRBD2
CDR3 protein: CASRHLGTSGSWFF
CDR3 DNA: TGTGCCAGTAGGCACCTAGGGACTAGCGGGAGCTGGTTCTTC

J gene: TRBJ2-2
V gene: TRBV9
clone size: -
D gene: TRBD1
CDR3 protein: CASSNGPDRAVGELFF
CDR3 DNA: TGTGCCAGCAGCAATGGGCCGGACAGGGCGGTCGGGGAGCTGTTTTTT